This T cell receptor beta chain stems from a study of cytomegalovirus exposure and HLA in healthy donors. Study results and caveats: Cytomegalovirus status was reportedly diagnosed by the classifier with high sensitivity and specificity. There were some public TCRs occurring in many donors, but most TCR sequences were rare. Cytomegalovirus association was listed for about 160 TCR beta chains.

As to this clone: What it binds is unknown.

This CDR3 has 16 residues. Trimming left V 4 bases short and J 0 bases short, with 14 bases between. Germline CDR1 reads SGHKS; CDR2 reads YYEKEE (reference sequence). Generated by immunoSEQ multiplex PCR, the TCRdb table keeps only in-frame clones and is missing some. The sample has 100,000 or so clones, roughly 87% seen once; the top ten hold around 3.9%. The sequenced material came from PBMCs. The sequence came from a woman aged 30 to 39 in good health and CMV-seronegative. V and J are TRBV5-5 and TRBJ1-3; D is ambiguous. CDR3 in amino acids: CASSPLSSSSGNTIYF. CDR3 nucleotides: TGTGCCAGCAGCCCGCTTAGCAGTTCCTCTGGAAACACCATATATTTT.